This T cell receptor (beta chain) emerged from a study of T-cell memory formation after mild COVID-19. Trimming removed 4 bases from V and 0 bases from J, with 19 bases in between. Germline V gene sequence: CDR1 SGHRS, CDR2 YFSETQ. This CDR3 has 17 amino acids. MiXCR, run by TCRdb on the 5' RACE reads, gives a single entry per CDR3 protein. The sample shows around 250,000 distinct CDR3 sequences, more than 8% of them seen only once. General study points: Of the contracting clones, CD4+ ones lay mainly in CM and EM, and CD8+ ones in EMRA.

This clonotype was seen a handful of times. The antigen is not known. Sequenced: PBMCs or a T cell subset sorted from them (not recorded which). This TCR came from a young man who had mild COVID-19 (a few samples of this study predate the infection). Cell type and time point are not known. The chain carries TRBV5-1 and TRBJ2-5; D is tentatively TRBD1 or TRBD2 (6 bases each). This CDR3 is CASSAGLGGRDQETQYF. In DNA, the CDR3 is TGCGCCAGCAGCGCTGGGCTCGGGGGCCGTGACCAAGAGACCCAGTACTTC.